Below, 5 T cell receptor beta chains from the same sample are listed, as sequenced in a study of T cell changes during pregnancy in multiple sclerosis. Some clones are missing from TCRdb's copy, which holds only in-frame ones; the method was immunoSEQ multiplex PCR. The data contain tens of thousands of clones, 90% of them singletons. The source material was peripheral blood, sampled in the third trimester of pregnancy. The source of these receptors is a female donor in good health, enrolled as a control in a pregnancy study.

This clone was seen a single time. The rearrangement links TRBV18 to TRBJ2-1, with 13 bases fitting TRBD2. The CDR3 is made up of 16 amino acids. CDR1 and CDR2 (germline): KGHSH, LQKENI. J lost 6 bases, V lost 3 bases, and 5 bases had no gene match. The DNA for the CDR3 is TGTGCCAGCTCACCTCGGACTAGCGGGGGTGGCAATGAGCAGTTCTTC. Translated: CASSPRTSGGGNEQFF.

CDR3 sequence (DNA): TGTGCCAGCAGCAAAGGGCTGGAGAACTATGGCTACACCTTC. Translating gives CASSKGLENYGYTF. V is TRBV21-1 and J is TRBJ1-2. TRBV21-1 is an annotated pseudogene. The CDR3 sequence is 14 residues long.

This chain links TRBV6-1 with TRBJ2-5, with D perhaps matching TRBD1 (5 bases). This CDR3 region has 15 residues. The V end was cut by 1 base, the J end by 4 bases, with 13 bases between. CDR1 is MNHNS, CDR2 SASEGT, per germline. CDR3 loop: CASSEVGRVGETQYF. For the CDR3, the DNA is TGTGCCAGCAGTGAAGTGGGCAGGGTGGGAGAGACCCAGTACTTC.

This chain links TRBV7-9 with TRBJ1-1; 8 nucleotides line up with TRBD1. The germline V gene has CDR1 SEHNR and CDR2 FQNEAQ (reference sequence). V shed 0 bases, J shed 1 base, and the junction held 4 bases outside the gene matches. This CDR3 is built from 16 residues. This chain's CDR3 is CASSLAAGTGNTEAFF. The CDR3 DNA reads TGTGCCAGCAGCTTAGCAGCCGGGACAGGGAACACTGAAGCTTTCTTT.

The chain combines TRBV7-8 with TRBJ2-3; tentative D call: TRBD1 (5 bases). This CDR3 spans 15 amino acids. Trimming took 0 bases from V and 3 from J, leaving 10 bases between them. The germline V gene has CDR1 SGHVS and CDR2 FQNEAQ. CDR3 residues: CASSLAVRETDTQYF. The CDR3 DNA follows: TGTGCCAGCAGCTTAGCAGTCAGGGAAACAGATACGCAGTATTTT.